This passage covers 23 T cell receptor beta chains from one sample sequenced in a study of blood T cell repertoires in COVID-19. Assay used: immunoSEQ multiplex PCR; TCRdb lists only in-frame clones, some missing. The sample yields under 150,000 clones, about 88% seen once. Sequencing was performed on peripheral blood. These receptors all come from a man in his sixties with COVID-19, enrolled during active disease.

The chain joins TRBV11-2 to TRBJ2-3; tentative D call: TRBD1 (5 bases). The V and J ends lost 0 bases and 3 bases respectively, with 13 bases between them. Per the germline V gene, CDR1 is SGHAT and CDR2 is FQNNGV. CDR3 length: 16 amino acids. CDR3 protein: CASSLDPGPGTDTQYF. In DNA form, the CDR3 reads TGTGCCAGCAGCTTAGATCCAGGGCCCGGGACAGATACGCAGTATTTT.

CDR3 DNA sequence: TGTGCCAGTAGACGTCCGGGACTTAAGAACACTGAAGCTTTCTTT. As protein: CASRRPGLKNTEAFF. The rearrangement links TRBV19 to TRBJ1-1; TRBD1 is a possible D gene (5 bases). Germline CDR1 reads LNHDA; CDR2 reads SQIVND (reference sequence). The CDR3 runs to 15 residues. Trimming removed 6 bases from V and 1 base from J, with 15 bases in between.

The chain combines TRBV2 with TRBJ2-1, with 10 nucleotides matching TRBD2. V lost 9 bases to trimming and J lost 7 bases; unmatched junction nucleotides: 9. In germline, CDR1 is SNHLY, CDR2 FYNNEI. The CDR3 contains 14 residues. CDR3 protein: CARGGTSVTNEQFF. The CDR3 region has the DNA TGTGCCAGGGGAGGGACTAGCGTAACTAATGAGCAGTTCTTC.

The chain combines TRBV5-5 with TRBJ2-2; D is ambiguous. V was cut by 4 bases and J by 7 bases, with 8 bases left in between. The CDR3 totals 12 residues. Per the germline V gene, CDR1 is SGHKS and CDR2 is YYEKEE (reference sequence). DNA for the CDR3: TGTGCCAGCAGCCCCCATAGCGGGGAGCTGTTTTTT. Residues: CASSPHSGELFF.

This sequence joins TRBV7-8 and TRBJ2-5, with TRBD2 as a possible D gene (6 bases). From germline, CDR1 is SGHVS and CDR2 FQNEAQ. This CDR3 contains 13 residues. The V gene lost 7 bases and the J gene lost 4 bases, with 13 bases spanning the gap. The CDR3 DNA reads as TGTGCCAGCACCCCTGGAGGGTTAGAGACCCAGTACTTC. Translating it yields CASTPGGLETQYF. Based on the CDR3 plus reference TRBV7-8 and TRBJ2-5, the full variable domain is GAGVSQSPRYKVAKRGQDVALRCDPISGHVSLFWYQQALGQGPEFLTYFQNEAQLDKSGLPSDRFFAERPEGSVSTLKIQRTQQEDSAVYLCASTPGGLETQYFGPGTRLLVL.

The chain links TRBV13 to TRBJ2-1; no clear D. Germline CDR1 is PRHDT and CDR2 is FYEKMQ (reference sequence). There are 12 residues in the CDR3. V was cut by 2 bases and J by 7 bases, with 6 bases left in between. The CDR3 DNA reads TGTGCCAGCAGCTTATTGAGAAATGAGCAGTTCTTC. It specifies CASSLLRNEQFF.

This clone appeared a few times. For the CDR3, the DNA is TGTGCCAGCAGCTTAGTTGGGGGGGCTTTGAACTATGGCTACACCTTC. It yields the protein CASSLVGGALNYGYTF. J is TRBJ1-2 and V is TRBV11-2; a weak D match, TRBD1 (6 bases). The CDR3 contains 16 residues. The germline CDR1 and CDR2 sequences are SGHAT and FQNNGV. Trimming removed 1 base at V and 2 bases at J, with 14 bases between.

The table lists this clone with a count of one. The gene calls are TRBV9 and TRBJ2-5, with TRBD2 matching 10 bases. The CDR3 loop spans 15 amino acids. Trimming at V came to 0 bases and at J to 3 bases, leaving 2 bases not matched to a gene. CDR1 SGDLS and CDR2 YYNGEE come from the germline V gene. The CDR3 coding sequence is TGTGCCAGCAGCGTAGACGGACTAGCGGAAGAGACCCAGTACTTC. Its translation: CASSVDGLAEETQYF.

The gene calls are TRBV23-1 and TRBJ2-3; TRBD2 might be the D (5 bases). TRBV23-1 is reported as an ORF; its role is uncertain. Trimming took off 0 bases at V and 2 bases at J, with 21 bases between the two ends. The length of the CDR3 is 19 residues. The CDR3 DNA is TGCGCCAGCAGTCAATCGCGGATTCTGCGGGCAGGAATCACAGATACGCAGTATTTT. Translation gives CASSQSRILRAGITDTQYF.

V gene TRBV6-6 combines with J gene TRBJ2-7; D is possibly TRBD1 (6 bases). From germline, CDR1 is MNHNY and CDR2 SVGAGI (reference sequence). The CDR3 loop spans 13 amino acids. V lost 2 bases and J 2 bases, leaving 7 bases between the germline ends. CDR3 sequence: CASSYGQPYEQYF. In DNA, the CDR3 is TGTGCCAGCAGTTACGGACAGCCCTACGAGCAGTACTTC.

CDR3 sequence reads: CASSRLAGQITDTQYF. The CDR3 DNA sequence: TGTGCCAGCAGCCGACTAGCGGGACAGATCACAGATACGCAGTATTTT. This chain connects TRBV5-6 to TRBJ2-3; TRBD2 aligns across 11 bases. The germline gives CDR1 SGHDT, CDR2 YYEEEE. V shed 4 bases, J shed 2 bases, and the junction held 6 bases outside the gene matches. CDR3 length: 16 residues.

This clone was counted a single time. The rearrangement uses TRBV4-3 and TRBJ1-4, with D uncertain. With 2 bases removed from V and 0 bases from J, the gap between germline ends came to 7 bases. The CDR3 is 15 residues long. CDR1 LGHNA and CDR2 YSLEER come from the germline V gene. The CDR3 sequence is CASSQRRATNEKLFF. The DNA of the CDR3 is TGCGCCAGCAGCCAAAGGAGGGCAACTAATGAAAAACTGTTTTTT.

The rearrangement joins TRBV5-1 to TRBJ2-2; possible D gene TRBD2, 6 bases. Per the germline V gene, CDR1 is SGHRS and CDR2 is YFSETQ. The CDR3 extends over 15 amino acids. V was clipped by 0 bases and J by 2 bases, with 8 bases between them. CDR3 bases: TGCGCCAGCAGCTTGGTTGCGGGAAACACCGGGGAGCTGTTTTTT. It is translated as CASSLVAGNTGELFF. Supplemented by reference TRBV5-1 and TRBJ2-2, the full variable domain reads KAGVTQTPRYLIKTRGQQVTLSCSPISGHRSVSWYQQTPGQGLQFLFEYFSETQRNKGNFPGRFSGRQFSNSRSEMNVSTLELGDSALYLCASSLVAGNTGELFFGEGSRLTVL.

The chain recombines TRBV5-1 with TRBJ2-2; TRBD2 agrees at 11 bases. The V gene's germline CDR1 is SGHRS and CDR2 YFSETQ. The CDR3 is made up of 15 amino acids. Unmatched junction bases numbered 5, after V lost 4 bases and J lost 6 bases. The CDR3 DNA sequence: TGCGCCAGCAGCCAACTAGCGGGAGACCCCGGGGAGCTGTTTTTT. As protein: CASSQLAGDPGELFF.

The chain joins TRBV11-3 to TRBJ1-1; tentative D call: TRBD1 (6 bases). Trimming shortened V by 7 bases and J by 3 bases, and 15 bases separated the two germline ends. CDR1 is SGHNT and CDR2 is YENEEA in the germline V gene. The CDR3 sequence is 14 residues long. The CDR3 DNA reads TGTGCCAGCACCAAACAGGGAATTTACACTGAAGCTTTCTTT. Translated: CASTKQGIYTEAFF.

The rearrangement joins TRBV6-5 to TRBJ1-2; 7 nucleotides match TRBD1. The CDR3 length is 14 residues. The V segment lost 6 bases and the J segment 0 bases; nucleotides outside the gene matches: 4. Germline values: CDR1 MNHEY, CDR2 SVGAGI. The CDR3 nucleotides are TGTGCCAGCAGCAGGGGGATAGCTAACTATGGCTACACCTTC. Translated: CASSRGIANYGYTF.

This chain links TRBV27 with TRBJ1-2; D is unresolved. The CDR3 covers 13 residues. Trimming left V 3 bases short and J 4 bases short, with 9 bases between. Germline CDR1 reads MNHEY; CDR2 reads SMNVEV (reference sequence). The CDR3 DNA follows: TGTGCCAGCAGTTTTCGGACTGGCTATGGCTACACCTTC. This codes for CASSFRTGYGYTF.

Here the CDR3 DNA reads TGTGCCAGTAGTCAAGACAGAACGAGTGGCTACACCTTC. This gives the protein CASSQDRTSGYTF. The V gene is TRBV19, the J gene TRBJ1-2; tentatively, D is TRBD1 (5 bases). CDR3 length: 13 residues. Trimming shortened V by 5 bases and J by 7 bases, and 14 bases separated the two germline ends. Germline CDR1 is LNHDA and CDR2 is SQIVND (reference sequence).

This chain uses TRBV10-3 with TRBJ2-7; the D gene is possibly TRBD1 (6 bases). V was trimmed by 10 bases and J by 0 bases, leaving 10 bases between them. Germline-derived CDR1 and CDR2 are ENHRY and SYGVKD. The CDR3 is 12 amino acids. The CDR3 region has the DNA TGTGCCAGCGGACAGAGCTCCTACGAGCAGTACTTC. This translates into CASGQSSYEQYF.

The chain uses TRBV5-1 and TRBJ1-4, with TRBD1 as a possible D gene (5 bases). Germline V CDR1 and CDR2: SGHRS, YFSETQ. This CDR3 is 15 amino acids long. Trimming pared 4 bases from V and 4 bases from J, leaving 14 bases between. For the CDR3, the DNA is TGCGCCAGCAGCCTCCGTCGGGGACTTAATGAAAAACTGTTTTTT. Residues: CASSLRRGLNEKLFF.

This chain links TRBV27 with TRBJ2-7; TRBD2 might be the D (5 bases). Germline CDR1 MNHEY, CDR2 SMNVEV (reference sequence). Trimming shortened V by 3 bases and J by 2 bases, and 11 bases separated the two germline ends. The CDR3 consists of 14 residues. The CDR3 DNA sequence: TGTGCCAGCAGTTTCGGCGGAGGAGCCTACGAGCAGTACTTC. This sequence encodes CASSFGGGAYEQYF.

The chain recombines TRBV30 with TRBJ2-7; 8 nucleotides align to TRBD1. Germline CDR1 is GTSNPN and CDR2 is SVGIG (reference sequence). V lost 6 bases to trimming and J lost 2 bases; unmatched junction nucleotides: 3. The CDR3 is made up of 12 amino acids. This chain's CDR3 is CACVDRAYEQYF. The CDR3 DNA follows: TGTGCCTGTGTGGACAGGGCCTACGAGCAGTACTTC.

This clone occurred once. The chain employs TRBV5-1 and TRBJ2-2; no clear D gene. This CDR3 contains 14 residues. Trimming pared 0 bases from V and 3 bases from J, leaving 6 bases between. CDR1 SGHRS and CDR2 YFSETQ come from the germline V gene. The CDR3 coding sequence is TGCGCCAGCAGCTTGGGGCCCTACACCGGGGAGCTGTTTTTT. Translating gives CASSLGPYTGELFF. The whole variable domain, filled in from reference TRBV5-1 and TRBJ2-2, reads KAGVTQTPRYLIKTRGQQVTLSCSPISGHRSVSWYQQTPGQGLQFLFEYFSETQRNKGNFPGRFSGRQFSNSRSEMNVSTLELGDSALYLCASSLGPYTGELFFGEGSRLTVL.